The 10 T cell receptor beta chains presented below share a single source sample, sequenced in a study of shared clonotypes between healthy human individuals. Clones were sequenced by immunoSEQ multiplex PCR, and TCRdb holds only the in-frame ones, with some missing. The sample records some 1,900,000 clones, about 95% being singletons. CD45RO-negative, CCR7-selected cells formed the naive CD8 fraction, which excluded terminally differentiated effector memory CD45RA+ cells. The sequencing sample was made of naive CD8+ T cells sorted from blood. The receptors here all came from a man between 18 and 29 years old in good health.

CDR3 amino acids: CASSPLAGGDEQFF. DNA of the CDR3: TGTGCCAGTAGTCCCCTAGCGGGGGGCGATGAGCAGTTCTTC. The chain links TRBV19 to TRBJ2-1, with TRBD2 matching over 11 bases. The CDR3 has 14 amino acids. The junction had 5 bases not matched to a gene; V was cut back by 5 bases and J by 8 bases. Germline-derived CDR1 and CDR2 are LNHDA and SQIVND (reference sequence). The complete variable domain, with remaining parts taken from reference TRBV19 and TRBJ2-1, reads DGGITQSPKYLFRKEGQNVTLSCEQNLNHDAMYWYRQDPGQGLRLIYYSQIVNDFQKGDIAEGYSVSREKKESFPLTVTSAQKNPTAFYLCASSPLAGGDEQFFGPGTRLTVL.

This chain connects TRBV13 to TRBJ2-2; D not certain. CDR1 PRHDT and CDR2 FYEKMQ come from the germline V gene (reference sequence). The CDR3 runs 13 residues. V gave up 4 bases and J gave up 3 bases, with 6 bases separating them. Here the CDR3 DNA reads TGTGCCAGCAGCTCCACCGACACCGGGGAGCTGTTTTTT. This gives the protein CASSSTDTGELFF.

The CDR3 DNA reads as TGTGCCAGTAGTTTCGGGACCGGCGGAGGGTACGAGCAGTACTTC. The encoded protein is CASSFGTGGGYEQYF. This chain connects TRBV19 to TRBJ2-7; D is possibly TRBD2 (6 bases). Trimming removed 5 bases at V and 4 bases at J, with 18 bases between. The germline V gene has CDR1 LNHDA and CDR2 SQIVND (reference sequence). The CDR3 covers 15 residues.

The CDR3 region has the DNA TGTGCCAGCAGGCCATCTGGCTCAGGTGGCTACACCTTC. Translation gives CASRPSGSGGYTF. The chain combines TRBV27 with TRBJ1-2; the D is unclear. Germline V gene sequence: CDR1 MNHEY, CDR2 SMNVEV (reference sequence). The V and J ends lost 6 bases and 7 bases respectively, with 15 bases between them. This CDR3 is built from 13 residues.

The chain recombines TRBV4-1 with TRBJ1-2; D might be TRBD1 (6 bases). Trimming cost V 0 bases and J 8 bases, with 10 bases left between them. In germline, CDR1 is MGHRA, CDR2 YSYEKL. The CDR3 runs 13 residues. The CDR3 is CASSQDRGGGYTF. The CDR3 DNA is TGCGCCAGCAGCCAAGACCGAGGGGGGGGCTACACCTTC.

This chain connects TRBV13 to TRBJ2-3; no definite D call. The V end lost 2 bases, the J end lost 0 bases, and 6 bases lay between the germline ends. From germline, CDR1 is PRHDT and CDR2 FYEKMQ (reference sequence). The CDR3 loop spans 14 amino acids. The CDR3 protein is CASSLSVSTDTQYF. The CDR3 nucleotides read TGTGCCAGCAGCTTATCCGTAAGCACAGATACGCAGTATTTT.

V usage is TRBV4-3 and J usage is TRBJ1-4; D call uncertain. Trimming cost V 0 bases and J 6 bases, with 14 bases left between them. The CDR3 covers 16 residues. The V gene's germline CDR1 is LGHNA and CDR2 YSLEER. The CDR3 is CASSQDWSGWDEKLFF. Here the CDR3 DNA reads TGCGCCAGCAGCCAAGATTGGTCTGGTTGGGATGAAAAACTGTTTTTT.

This chain connects TRBV4-1 to TRBJ2-1, with D tentatively TRBD1 (6 bases). Per germline, CDR1 MGHRA and CDR2 YSYEKL. This CDR3 is built from 15 residues. With 0 bases removed from V and 5 bases from J, the gap between germline ends came to 11 bases. CDR3 coding DNA: TGCGCCAGCAGCCAAGATCCCCAGGGGAACAATGAGCAGTTCTTC. Translated, it gives CASSQDPQGNNEQFF.

This clone was recorded once. J is TRBJ1-1 and V is TRBV7-8; TRBD1 might be the D (6 bases). Germline assignment: CDR1 SGHVS and CDR2 FQNEAQ. Trimming removed 2 bases at V and 0 bases at J, with 13 bases between. The CDR3 runs to 16 residues. CDR3 protein: CASSLRVEGVNTEAFF. CDR3 in DNA: TGTGCCAGCAGCTTAAGGGTGGAGGGGGTGAACACTGAAGCTTTCTTT.

The J gene is TRBJ1-1, the V gene TRBV15; unclear D gene. With 0 bases removed from V and 1 base from J, the gap between germline ends came to 15 bases. Germline CDR1 and CDR2: LNHNV and YYDKDF (reference sequence). This CDR3 is built from 17 residues. CDR3 residues: CATSRDDFGWRNTEAFF. CDR3 nucleotides: TGTGCCACCAGCAGAGATGATTTTGGTTGGAGGAACACTGAAGCTTTCTTT.